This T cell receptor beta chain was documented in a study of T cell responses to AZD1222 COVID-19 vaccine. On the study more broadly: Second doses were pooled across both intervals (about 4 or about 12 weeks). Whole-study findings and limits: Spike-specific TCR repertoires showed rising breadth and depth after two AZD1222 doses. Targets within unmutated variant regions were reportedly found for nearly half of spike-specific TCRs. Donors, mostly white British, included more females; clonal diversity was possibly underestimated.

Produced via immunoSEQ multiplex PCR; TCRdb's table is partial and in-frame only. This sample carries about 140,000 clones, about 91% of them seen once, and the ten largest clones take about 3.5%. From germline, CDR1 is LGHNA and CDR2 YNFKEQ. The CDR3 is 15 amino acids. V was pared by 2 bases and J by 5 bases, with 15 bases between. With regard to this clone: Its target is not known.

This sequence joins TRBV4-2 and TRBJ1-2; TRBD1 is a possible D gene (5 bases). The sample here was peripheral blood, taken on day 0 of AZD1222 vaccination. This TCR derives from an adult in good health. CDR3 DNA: TGTGCCAGCAGCCAAACTCCCGGGGCTGGGTATGGCTACACCTTC. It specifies CASSQTPGAGYGYTF.